The clone carrying this TCR beta chain was seen at least ten times. The antigen is undetermined. V was pared by 3 bases and J by 6 bases, with 9 bases of the junction left unmatched. This CDR3 comprises 15 residues. Germline V CDR1 and CDR2: SEHNR, FQNEAQ (reference sequence). This sample stems from a study of CD8 T cells in ankylosing spondylitis. Overall study results and limits: A TCR beta motif of 8 or 9 highly homologous variants appeared characteristic of ankylosing spondylitis blood. Prior work had noted some motif variants in reactive arthritis blood and synovial fluid. Significant enrichment of disease-linked clones was reported in matched ankylosing spondylitis synovial fluid.

TCRdb reprocessed the 5' RACE reads via MiXCR and lists one record per CDR3 protein. The sample consists of hundreds of thousands of distinct CDR3 sequences, 10% to 15% of them appearing once. This receptor was obtained from a male donor with ankylosing spondylitis. Material for sequencing was blood, either unsorted or a sorted T cell fraction (not recorded which). The chain is built from TRBV7-9 and TRBJ2-3; 7 bases are a match to TRBD2. The CDR3 reads CASSLISGGSDTQYF. As DNA, the CDR3 is TGTGCCAGCAGCTTGATTTCGGGAGGATCGGATACGCAGTATTTT.